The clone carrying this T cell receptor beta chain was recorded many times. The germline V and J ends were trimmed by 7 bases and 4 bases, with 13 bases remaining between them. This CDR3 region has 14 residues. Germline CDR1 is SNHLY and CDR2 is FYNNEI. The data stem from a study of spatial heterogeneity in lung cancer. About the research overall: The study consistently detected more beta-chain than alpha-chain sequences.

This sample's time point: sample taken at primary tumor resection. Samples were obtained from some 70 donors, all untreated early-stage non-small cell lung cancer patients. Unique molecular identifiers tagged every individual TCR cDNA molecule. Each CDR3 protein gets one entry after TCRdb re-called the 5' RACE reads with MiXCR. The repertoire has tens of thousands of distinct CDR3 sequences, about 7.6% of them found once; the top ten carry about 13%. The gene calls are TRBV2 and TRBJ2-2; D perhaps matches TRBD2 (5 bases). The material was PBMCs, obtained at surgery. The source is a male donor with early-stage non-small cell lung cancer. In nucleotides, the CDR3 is TGTGCCAGCAAGCAGCGGACCTTCACCGGGGAGCTGTTTTTT. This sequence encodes CASKQRTFTGELFF.